This TCR beta chain was recovered during a study of cytomegalovirus exposure and HLA in healthy donors. Whole-study results and caveats: A later analysis associated 16,951 TCR beta sequences with HLA alleles at a 0.05 false discovery rate. The authors later linked a missense DCLRE1C variant to TCR beta V- and J-gene trimming. A later analysis, which compared TCR beta chains of equal frequency, found the HLA-associated ones more clonally expanded.

The PCR made use of 60 Vbeta and 13 Jbeta primers. In the original workflow: In a later analysis, of around 80 million unique beta chains, about 11 million appeared in at least two donors. Libraries were prepared by immunoSEQ multiplex PCR; TCRdb keeps only in-frame clonotypes and omits some of them. V, J and clone size are taken as reported in that table, and D and trimming were inferred from the DNA itself. The sample features about 170,000 clones, with around 1.2% in its top ten. This CDR3 region has 11 residues. The germline gives CDR1 WSHSY, CDR2 SAAADI. After removal of 6 bases from V and 10 bases from J, the junction contained 5 bases not matched to a gene. In regard to this clone: Its antigen is currently unknown.

The specimen was PBMCs. The sequence was obtained from a woman aged 60 to 75 in good health and CMV-seronegative. The chain combines TRBV10-2 with TRBJ1-1; TRBD1 matches at 7 bases. Here the CDR3 DNA reads TGCGCCAGCAGAGACTGGACAGGAGCTTTCTTT. Its protein is CASRDWTGAFF.